The clone carrying this TCR beta chain was seen just once. Its antigen is not known. The data were obtained in a study of shared clonotypes between healthy human individuals. Study as a whole: The donor group consisted of two women and a few men, aged 18 to 49.

Germline V lookup: CDR1 LNHNV, CDR2 YYDKDF (reference sequence). Trimming cost V 3 bases and J 2 bases; bases outside gene matches: 6. This CDR3 has 16 residues. Whole-study findings and limits: The naive CD4 repertoires of a handful of donors were compared, and roughly 5% of clonotypes were shared.

Over several immunoSEQ plates, each subset's genomic DNA was distributed in even portions. The method was immunoSEQ multiplex PCR; TCRdb's version includes in-frame clones alone and lacks a portion of them. The top ten hold 1.5% to 2% of the sample, which has some 2,100,000 clones, 90% to 95% seen once. Naive CD8 cells were CD45RO-negative, positively selected for CCR7, excluding terminally differentiated effector memory CD45RA+ cells. The clonotype was recovered from a man between 18 and 35 years old in good health. Some clones in this sample may be carry-over from other donors' samples. The rearrangement uses TRBV15 and TRBJ1-4; 7 nucleotides agree with TRBD1. Sequencing used naive CD8+ T cells from PBMCs. The CDR3 DNA is TGTGCCACCAGCAGTTTGACAGGGCGGACTAATGAAAAACTGTTTTTT. Translating it yields CATSSLTGRTNEKLFF.